This TCR beta chain was identified in a study of monozygotic twins with inflammatory bowel disease. Whole-study results and caveats: Especially with disease activity, IBD patients had fewer clonotypes in common with others than healthy twins did.

The CDR3 runs to 13 residues. Germline CDR1 and CDR2: SGHAT and FQDESV (reference sequence). Each TCR library consumed around 3.5 ug of total RNA. Template switching incorporated UMIs with a 6-nucleotide sample barcode. Following a re-call of the 5' RACE reads, TCRdb has one entry per CDR3 protein and lacks DNA. This sample's clone table lists approximately 200,000 distinct CDR3 sequences. Worth noting for this clonotype: Its target is not known.

The chain has TRBV11-1 and TRBJ1-5; TCRdb's D call of TRBD1 is untestable without DNA. The sequence was collected from a human donor with ulcerative colitis or Crohn's disease, or a healthy co-twin of an affected twin (not recorded which). Material for sequencing was blood. The CDR3 reads CASSLGQGRAQHF.